These T cell receptor beta chains were read from a single sample in a study of blood T cell repertoires in COVID-19. Assay: immunoSEQ multiplex PCR; the TCRdb copy retains only in-frame clones and omits some. In the table there are approximately 170,000 clones, about nine tenths of which are singletons. Sequencing was performed on peripheral blood. Receptor source: a man aged 55 to 70 with acute or convalescent COVID-19. Each CDR3 is given with its conserved first and last residue. D genes are given only for firm matches. Rows may omit the clone size; those that give it use once, few, many or a size class.

D: TRBD1; V: TRBV19; size: .; J: TRBJ1-1; DNA: TGTGCCAGTAAATACAGGGGCTCGAACACTGAAGCTTTCTTT; CDR3: CASKYRGSNTEAFF
D: .; V: TRBV5-1; size: .; J: TRBJ2-2; DNA: TGCGCCAGCAGCTCCCCTGGGGCGCTGGACCGCGGAAGGACCGGGGAGCTGTTTTTT; CDR3: CASSSPGALDRGRTGELFF
D: TRBD1; V: TRBV18; size: once; J: TRBJ1-2; DNA: TGTGCCAGCTCACCAGGTCTACGACAGGGGAACTATGGCTACACCTTC; CDR3: CASSPGLRQGNYGYTF
D: .; V: TRBV29-1; size: .; J: TRBJ2-7; DNA: TGCAGCATTTCTGCGGGTCTCGTCTACGAGCAGTACTTC; CDR3: CSISAGLVYEQYF
D: TRBD2; V: TRBV27; size: once; J: TRBJ2-5; DNA: TGTGCCAGCTCTACCGGTGGGGGGGGAACTTACCAAGAGACCCAGTACTTC; CDR3: CASSTGGGGTYQETQYF
D: .; V: TRBV4-1; size: .; J: TRBJ1-5; DNA: TGCGCCAGCAGCCAAGATGGGGGAGGTGGACTTAATAGCAATCAGCCCCAGCATTTT; CDR3: CASSQDGGGGLNSNQPQHF
D: TRBD1; V: TRBV19; size: .; J: TRBJ1-5; DNA: TGTGCCAGTAGTATCGGACAGGTCACTCAGCCCCAGCATTTT; CDR3: CASSIGQVTQPQHF
D: TRBD1; V: TRBV2; size: .; J: TRBJ1-6; DNA: TGTGCCAGCCCGAGGGGGCCCCCTGATAATTCACCCCTCCACTTT; CDR3: CASPRGPPDNSPLHF
D: TRBD1; V: TRBV5-5; size: few; J: TRBJ1-4; DNA: TGTGCCAGCAGCTTCTCCACACAGGGGATTCATGGTGAAAAACTGTTTTTT; CDR3: CASSFSTQGIHGEKLFF
D: .; V: TRBV11-3; size: .; J: TRBJ2-7; DNA: TGTGCCAGCAGCTTAGTAGGGCTAGCGCACTCCTACGAGCAGTACTTC; CDR3: CASSLVGLAHSYEQYF
D: .; V: TRBV5-1; size: .; J: TRBJ1-1; DNA: TGCGCCAGCAGCAAAGACGGGAACGCTGAAGCTTTCTTT; CDR3: CASSKDGNAEAFF
D: TRBD1; V: TRBV19; size: .; J: TRBJ1-5; DNA: TGTGCCAGTAGTATGGACAGGGGGAGGAAGACCCAGCATTTT; CDR3: CASSMDRGRKTQHF
D: TRBD1; V: TRBV30; size: .; J: TRBJ1-5; DNA: TGTGCCTGGAGCCGAGGGACAGGGAGTCAGCCCCAGCATTTT; CDR3: CAWSRGTGSQPQHF
D: .; V: TRBV7-9; size: .; J: TRBJ1-5; DNA: TGTGCCAGCAGCTTAGGCGGCAGATCTATCAATCAGCCCCAGCATTTT; CDR3: CASSLGGRSINQPQHF
D: .; V: TRBV7-9; size: .; J: TRBJ1-1; DNA: TGTGCCAGCAGCTACTCGGGTGACGCTGAAGCTTTCTTT; CDR3: CASSYSGDAEAFF
D: TRBD1; V: TRBV19; size: .; J: TRBJ1-2; DNA: TGTGCCAGTAGCGGATGGACAGGCTCTAACTATGGCTACACCTTC; CDR3: CASSGWTGSNYGYTF
D: .; V: TRBV30; size: .; J: TRBJ2-7; DNA: TGTGCCTGGGGTTTACTGCGGGAGCAGTACTTC; CDR3: CAWGLLREQYF